The 15 T cell receptor beta chains listed next were all sequenced from one sample in a study of patients and donors after allogeneic stem cell transplantation. TCRdb reprocessed the RT-PCR reads via MiXCR and lists one record per CDR3 protein. This table holds about a million distinct CDR3 sequences, approximately 18% found once. The sequencing input was blood, either unsorted or a sorted T cell fraction (not recorded which). These receptors came from a human donor who was either an allogeneic HSCT recipient or a stem cell or donor lymphocyte infusion donor (not recorded which). It is not recorded whose cells these are; they may come from a transplant donor.

This clonotype was observed a handful of times. The chain combines TRBV6-1 with TRBJ1-5; D ambiguous. The CDR3 extends over 15 amino acids. Trimming left V 1 base short and J 4 bases short, with 11 bases between. Germline assignment: CDR1 MNHNS and CDR2 SASEGT. CDR3 region: CASSEEFQANQPQHF. The CDR3 region has the DNA TGTGCCAGCAGTGAAGAGTTCCAGGCAAATCAGCCCCAGCATTTT.

The rearrangement joins TRBV29-1 to TRBJ1-3, with D unclear. Germline V CDR1 and CDR2: SQVTM, ANQGSEA. CDR3 length: 16 residues. V lost 7 bases and J lost 0, with 19 bases in between. The CDR3 region is CSAASSPAYSGNTIYF. CDR3 nucleotides: TGCAGCGCCGCTTCGTCCCCGGCCTACTCTGGAAACACCATATATTTT.

The chain joins TRBV20-1 to TRBJ2-2; D perhaps matches TRBD2 (6 bases). Germline CDR1 is DFQATT and CDR2 is SNEGSKA (reference sequence). This CDR3 has 14 amino acids. V shed 3 bases and J shed 1 base, with 9 bases lying between them. For the CDR3, the DNA is TGCAGTGCTAGTTCTAGCGTGAACACCGGGGAGCTGTTTTTT. The encoded protein is CSASSSVNTGELFF.

The rearrangement links TRBV20-1 to TRBJ1-5; D is possibly TRBD1 (6 bases). This CDR3 is 15 amino acids long. Trimming took 3 bases from V and 3 from J, leaving 15 bases between them. CDR1 and CDR2 (germline): DFQATT, SNEGSKA (reference sequence). CDR3 amino acids: CSASRAGAINQPQHF. CDR3 DNA: TGCAGTGCTAGTAGAGCAGGGGCCATCAATCAGCCCCAGCATTTT.

Only a few counts were recorded for this clonotype. The CDR3 sequence: CASSRAQGAEFGNQPQHF. The CDR3 nucleotides are TGTGCCAGCAGCCGTGCACAGGGGGCCGAGTTCGGCAATCAGCCCCAGCATTTT. The chain recombines TRBV7-8 with TRBJ1-5; 9 nucleotides line up with TRBD1. The length of the CDR3 is 18 residues. The germline V gene has CDR1 SGHVS and CDR2 FQNEAQ. V lost 5 bases, J lost 2 bases, and 13 bases stayed unmatched.

The V call is TRBV15, the J call TRBJ2-1; D uncertain. The CDR3 spans 14 residues. Germline V lookup: CDR1 LNHNV, CDR2 YYDKDF (reference sequence). V lost 1 base and J 4 bases, leaving 8 bases between the germline ends. The CDR3 sequence is CATSRVRNYNEQFF. CDR3 bases: TGTGCCACCAGCAGAGTTCGGAATTACAATGAGCAGTTCTTC.

V gene TRBV20-1 combines with J gene TRBJ2-3; no definite D call. The CDR3 consists of 10 residues. Germline CDR1 and CDR2: DFQATT and SNEGSKA (reference sequence). The V and J ends lost 6 bases and 9 bases respectively, with 10 bases between them. CDR3 sequence (DNA): TGCAGTGCGGAAAGGGCAACGCAGTATTTT. Translation: CSAERATQYF.

The rearrangement joins TRBV7-9 to TRBJ2-7, with D possibly matching TRBD2 (5 bases). The V end lost 3 bases, the J end lost 2 bases, and 11 bases lay between the germline ends. CDR1 SEHNR and CDR2 FQNEAQ come from the germline V gene (reference sequence). The CDR3 runs 14 residues. DNA of the CDR3: TGTGCCAGCAGCTTCTCCGGGAACCCCTACGAGCAGTACTTC. It is translated as CASSFSGNPYEQYF.

The chain links TRBV24-1 to TRBJ2-5; D uncertain. V was trimmed by 3 bases and J by 1 base, leaving 11 bases between them. Germline V gives CDR1 KGHDR, CDR2 SFDVKD. This CDR3 spans 15 amino acids. As DNA, the CDR3 is TGTGCCACCAGTGATATAGGAGTTGGCCAAGAGACCCAGTACTTC. Its protein product is CATSDIGVGQETQYF.

This chain links TRBV5-1 with TRBJ2-1; 12 nucleotides line up with TRBD2. Germline loops: CDR1 SGHRS, CDR2 YFSETQ. Trimming removed 4 bases from V and 7 bases from J; junction bases left unmatched: 9. This CDR3 region has 16 residues. DNA for the CDR3: TGCGCCAGCAGCCCCCTGACTAGCGGGAGTCGGAATGAGCAGTTCTTC. Protein: CASSPLTSGSRNEQFF. The whole variable domain, remainder taken from reference TRBV5-1 and TRBJ2-1, is KAGVTQTPRYLIKTRGQQVTLSCSPISGHRSVSWYQQTPGQGLQFLFEYFSETQRNKGNFPGRFSGRQFSNSRSEMNVSTLELGDSALYLCASSPLTSGSRNEQFFGPGTRLTVL.

This clonotype has just a few counts. The CDR3 DNA is TGCGCCAGCAGCCTTCTTGGACAGGAACTATACAATGAGCAGTTCTTC. The encoded protein is CASSLLGQELYNEQFF. The chain employs TRBV4-1 and TRBJ2-1; 7 bases map to TRBD1. Germline loops: CDR1 MGHRA, CDR2 YSYEKL. V was pared by 4 bases and J by 4 bases, with 10 bases of the junction left unmatched. CDR3 length: 16 amino acids.

This clonotype appeared a few times. This chain's CDR3 is CASSKGPYNEQFF. The CDR3 coding sequence is TGTGCCAGCTCCAAGGGTCCTTACAATGAGCAGTTCTTC. The chain couples TRBV5-4 to TRBJ2-1; unclear D gene. V was cut by 7 bases and J by 4 bases, with 12 bases left in between. The CDR3 has 13 residues. CDR1 and CDR2 from the germline V gene are SGHNT and YYREEE (reference sequence).

V is TRBV6-5 and J is TRBJ2-2, with 8 positions matching TRBD1. Trimming took 3 bases from V and 7 from J; bases not matched to a gene: 13. From germline, CDR1 is MNHEY and CDR2 SVGAGI. CDR3 length equals 17 residues. The CDR3 is CASSYRGGRGRSGELFF. CDR3 nucleotide sequence: TGTGCCAGCAGTTATCGAGGGGGCAGGGGGCGCAGCGGGGAGCTGTTTTTT.

This clonotype was observed a few times. The chain is built from TRBV27 and TRBJ2-1; D ambiguous. The ends were cut back, 2 bases at V and 13 bases at J, with 18 bases in the middle. CDR1 is MNHEY and CDR2 is SMNVEV in the germline V gene (reference sequence). The CDR3 has 14 amino acids. The CDR3 DNA is TGTGCCAGCAGTTTAGGTTCAGAAACTTTAGTCCAGTTCTTC. This sequence encodes CASSLGSETLVQFF.

The V gene is TRBV13, the J gene TRBJ2-2, with D unclear. CDR1 is PRHDT, CDR2 FYEKMQ, per germline (reference sequence). V was shortened by 8 bases and J by 1 base, with 8 bases between the two germline ends. CDR3 length equals 13 residues. DNA for the CDR3: TGTGCCAGCGCAAACCAGAACACCGGGGAGCTGTTTTTT. Translating it yields CASANQNTGELFF.